A single T cell receptor beta chain is shown here with its context. Its specificity is not known. Noted treatment: roughly ten-day PBMC culture with coronavirus spike peptide pools or control peptides (ViraFEST assay). These data come from a study of vaccination and CD4 T cells after COVID-19. Study at large: Investigators drew the post-COVID samples a median around 96 days after diagnosis, with a range of 35 to 161. Cells were stimulated with overlapping spike peptides from SARS-CoV-2, HCoV-NL63, HCoV-OC43 and HCoV-229E.

The Oncomine TCR Beta short-read assay was applied to DNA of cultured CD4+ T cells. TCRdb recomputed calls from the PCR reads with MiXCR, one row per CDR3 protein. The sample lists approximately 12,000 distinct CDR3 sequences, around three fifths occurring once. CDR3 length: 16 amino acids. Germline trimming cut 5 bases from V and 1 base from J; bases unmatched to any gene: 11. Germline V gives CDR1 DFQATT, CDR2 SNEGSKA (reference sequence). Sequenced material: CD4+ T cells from blood, cultured in vitro. This TCR derives from a human donor who had recovered from COVID-19. The chain couples TRBV20-1 to TRBJ2-1; 7 bases line up with TRBD2. The CDR3 reads CSAQRGGPLSYNEQFF. For the CDR3, the DNA is TGCAGTGCTCAACGGGGAGGGCCGTTGTCCTACAATGAGCAGTTCTTC.